The 10 T cell receptor beta chains below come from one sample, sequenced in a study of shared clonotypes between healthy human individuals. TCRdb's copy holds only in-frame clones and misses some; the assay was immunoSEQ multiplex PCR. The profile covers around 1.6 million clones, with 98% appearing a single time and 0.4% to 0.45% taken by the ten largest. Sequencing was performed on naive CD4+ T cells sorted from blood. Subset noted: CD45RA+ positively selected. The origin of the receptors is a man aged 30 to 45 in good health.

J is TRBJ1-1 and V is TRBV5-1; 7 bases agree with TRBD1. V shed 1 base and J 4 bases; nucleotides not matched to a gene: 4. There are 14 residues in the CDR3. The germline gives CDR1 SGHRS, CDR2 YFSETQ. CDR3 in amino acids: CASSLLTGRTEAFF. The CDR3 nucleotides read TGCGCCAGCAGCTTGCTGACAGGGCGCACTGAAGCTTTCTTT.

CDR3 loop: CASRAGARGNEKLFF. CDR3 in DNA: TGTGCCAGCAGGGCGGGGGCCAGGGGTAATGAAAAACTGTTTTTT. The V and J genes are TRBV28 and TRBJ1-4; D perhaps matches TRBD1 (6 bases). With 6 bases removed from V and 4 bases from J, the gap between germline ends came to 15 bases. Germline V gene lookup returns CDR1 MDHEN and CDR2 SYDVKM. This CDR3 has 15 residues.

This chain uses TRBV5-1 with TRBJ1-3, with unresolved D. Trimming pared 4 bases from V and 4 bases from J, leaving 15 bases between. Germline V gives CDR1 SGHRS, CDR2 YFSETQ. CDR3 length: 15 amino acids. The DNA of the CDR3 is TGCGCCAGCAGCCAGGACGGCGTCCGAGGAAACACCATATATTTT. This codes for CASSQDGVRGNTIYF. Supplemented by reference TRBV5-1 and TRBJ1-3, the full variable domain reads KAGVTQTPRYLIKTRGQQVTLSCSPISGHRSVSWYQQTPGQGLQFLFEYFSETQRNKGNFPGRFSGRQFSNSRSEMNVSTLELGDSALYLCASSQDGVRGNTIYFGEGSWLTVV.

V gene TRBV6-6 combines with J gene TRBJ2-7, with D perhaps matching TRBD1 (6 bases). The CDR3 runs to 14 residues. V lost 4 bases and J 3 bases, leaving 13 bases between the germline ends. Germline values: CDR1 MNHNY, CDR2 SVGAGI (reference sequence). The chain's CDR3 is CASSLSEGGYEQYF. CDR3 nucleotides: TGTGCCAGCAGTTTGTCGGAAGGGGGCTACGAGCAGTACTTC.

J is TRBJ1-1 and V is TRBV5-6; D may be TRBD1 (6 bases). Looked up from germline, CDR1 is SGHDT and CDR2 is YYEEEE. The V end was cut by 0 bases, the J end by 3 bases, with 12 bases between. This CDR3 has 15 amino acids. In DNA form, the CDR3 reads TGTGCCAGCAGCTTGGTTGGGGGGCTAGACACTGAAGCTTTCTTT. It is translated as CASSLVGGLDTEAFF.

This chain joins TRBV5-1 and TRBJ2-5; 14 bases match TRBD2. CDR1 is SGHRS and CDR2 is YFSETQ in the germline V gene. The CDR3 runs to 15 residues. The V segment lost 4 bases and the J segment 5 bases; nucleotides outside the gene matches: 4. The CDR3 sequence is CASSRGLAGEETQYF. Written as DNA, the CDR3 is TGCGCCAGCAGCAGGGGACTAGCGGGAGAGGAGACCCAGTACTTC.

Of note for this clone: This CDR3 is also generated by other DNA sequences in the sample. This chain connects TRBV28 to TRBJ1-5, with TRBD1 matching 7 bases. Per germline, CDR1 MDHEN and CDR2 SYDVKM. The CDR3 is 16 amino acids. Germline trimming cut 5 bases from V and 2 bases from J; bases unmatched to any gene: 9. This CDR3 is CASSPQTGFGNQPQHF. CDR3 DNA: TGTGCCAGCAGTCCCCAGACAGGGTTTGGCAATCAGCCCCAGCATTTT. Based on the CDR3 plus reference TRBV28 and TRBJ1-5, the full variable domain is DVKVTQSSRYLVKRTGEKVFLECVQDMDHENMFWYRQDPGLGLRLIYFSYDVKMKEKGDIPEGYSVSREKKERFSLILESASTNQTSMYLCASSPQTGFGNQPQHFGDGTRLSIL.

The J gene is TRBJ1-4, the V gene TRBV5-1; tentatively, D is TRBD1 (5 bases). Germline loops: CDR1 SGHRS, CDR2 YFSETQ. The CDR3 loop spans 14 amino acids. V was trimmed by 2 bases and J by 7 bases, leaving 12 bases between them. The CDR3: CASSFQGGREKLFF. In nucleotides, the CDR3 is TGCGCCAGCAGCTTCCAGGGAGGGCGTGAAAAACTGTTTTTT. Drawing the rest from reference TRBV5-1 and TRBJ1-4, the complete variable domain is KAGVTQTPRYLIKTRGQQVTLSCSPISGHRSVSWYQQTPGQGLQFLFEYFSETQRNKGNFPGRFSGRQFSNSRSEMNVSTLELGDSALYLCASSFQGGREKLFFGSGTQLSVL.

Notes on this clone: In the same sample, other DNA sequences code for this CDR3. The gene calls are TRBV18 and TRBJ2-5; D might be TRBD1 (6 bases). Trimming took off 2 bases at V and 5 bases at J, with 9 bases between the two ends. Looked up from germline, CDR1 is KGHSH and CDR2 is LQKENI. The CDR3 is 13 residues long. CDR3 region: CASSPTGMETQYF. The CDR3 DNA sequence: TGTGCCAGCTCACCAACAGGGATGGAGACCCAGTACTTC.

This rearrangement joins TRBV5-6 to TRBJ2-7; TRBD2 agrees at 9 bases. The CDR3 totals 16 residues. Germline CDR1 and CDR2: SGHDT and YYEEEE. The ends lost 4 bases at V and 6 bases at J; junction bases unmatched: 14. In DNA, the CDR3 is TGTGCCAGCAGCCCTTTGGCGGGGCTAGCGGGACGCGAGCAGTACTTC. Protein: CASSPLAGLAGREQYF.